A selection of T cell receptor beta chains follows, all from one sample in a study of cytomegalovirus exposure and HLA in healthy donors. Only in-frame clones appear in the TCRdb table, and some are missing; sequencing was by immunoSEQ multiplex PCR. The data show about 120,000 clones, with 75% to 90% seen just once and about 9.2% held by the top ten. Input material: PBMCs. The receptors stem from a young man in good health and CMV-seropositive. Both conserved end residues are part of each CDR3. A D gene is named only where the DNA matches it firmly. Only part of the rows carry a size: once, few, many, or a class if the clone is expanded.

TGTGCCAGCAGTTCCACTTCAGGGGAAATAAGGCACACTGAAGCTTTCTTT,CASSSTSGEIRHTEAFF,NA,NA,TRBJ1-1,TRBV27
TGTGCCAGCACTGATTATGGGGGGTCGGGAAACACCATATATTTT,CASTDYGGSGNTIYF,NA,NA,TRBJ1-3,TRBV6-1
TGTGCCAGCAGCTCACAGGGGAGGAACACTGAAGCTTTCTTT,CASSSQGRNTEAFF,NA,TRBD1,TRBJ1-1,TRBV28
TGTGCCAGCAGCTTAACCTGGACATCCCGGATGGGCTACACCTTC,CASSLTWTSRMGYTF,few,NA,TRBJ1-2,TRBV7-3
TGCGCCAGCAGTGATCACGGCGGGGCCTACGAGCAGTACTTC,CASSDHGGAYEQYF,NA,NA,TRBJ2-7,TRBV10-1
TGTGCCAGTAGCTTACAGGGGGTACAGCCCCAGCATTTT,CASSLQGVQPQHF,NA,TRBD1,TRBJ1-5,TRBV19
TGTGCCAGCAGTGGGGGACTGCACGATAATTCACCCCTCCACTTT,CASSGGLHDNSPLHF,NA,NA,TRBJ1-6,TRBV25-1
TGTGCCAGCAGTTGGACAGGGGGGGGCAATCAGCCCCAGCATTTT,CASSWTGGGNQPQHF,NA,TRBD1,TRBJ1-5,TRBV6-5
TGTGCCAGCAGCTTAGCGAGCCATTTACGCTATGGCTACACCTTC,CASSLASHLRYGYTF,once,NA,TRBJ1-2,TRBV7-8
TGTGCCAGCCTATTATCGGGACAGGGCTACAATGAGCAGTTCTTC,CASLLSGQGYNEQFF,NA,TRBD1,TRBJ2-1,TRBV2
TGTGCCAGCAGCGTCCAACAGGGAACCTACCACGAGCAGTACTTC,CASSVQQGTYHEQYF,NA,NA,TRBJ2-7,TRBV9
TGTGCCAGCAGCTTAGAGGACAGTCCCTCCTACGAGCAGTACTTC,CASSLEDSPSYEQYF,NA,NA,TRBJ2-7,TRBV11-2
TGCAGCGCGGGACAGGGATCTTTCGAGCAGTACTTC,CSAGQGSFEQYF,NA,TRBD1,TRBJ2-7,TRBV29-1
TGTGCCAGCAAGGGGACAGTAGAGAACACTGAAGCTTTCTTT,CASKGTVENTEAFF,NA,TRBD1,TRBJ1-1,TRBV5-8
TGTGCCAGCAGCGTAGTGGCAGGGGGCTCTCCTGAAGCTTTCTTT,CASSVVAGGSPEAFF,NA,TRBD1,TRBJ1-1,TRBV9
TGTGCCAGCAGCTTAGGTAGAAGTATCGGGGAGCTGTTTTTT,CASSLGRSIGELFF,NA,NA,TRBJ2-2,TRBV7-3
TGTGCCAGTAGCCGAAAATGGGACAGGGACTACGAGCAGTACTTC,CASSRKWDRDYEQYF,NA,TRBD1,TRBJ2-7,TRBV19
TGCAGCGTTGAAGCAAGTAGCGGGGGAGAGACCCAGTACTTC,CSVEASSGGETQYF,NA,TRBD2,TRBJ2-5,TRBV29-1